These T cell receptor beta chains were read from a single sample in a study of cytomegalovirus exposure and HLA in healthy donors. Using immunoSEQ multiplex PCR, the repertoire was profiled, and TCRdb retains in-frame clones only, with some absent. The sample has some 110,000 clones; 78% are singletons. The sequenced material came from PBMCs. Every receptor here comes from a man under 40 in good health and CMV-seronegative. The CDR3 runs from the conserved cysteine through the conserved F or W. A D gene is named only where the DNA matches it firmly. Some rows have no size entry. The others give once, few or many, or a class for an expanded clone.

size,J,D,V,CDR3,DNA
NA,TRBJ1-4,TRBD1,TRBV4-3,CASSRGPGQGNEKLFF,TGCGCCAGCAGCCGGGGACCGGGACAGGGGAATGAAAAACTGTTTTTT
once,TRBJ1-4,NA,TRBV9,CASSVDTVNEKLFF,TGTGCCAGCAGCGTAGATACTGTAAATGAAAAACTGTTTTTT
NA,TRBJ2-5,NA,TRBV9,CASSVVPSPRETQYF,TGTGCCAGCAGCGTAGTTCCTAGCCCCCGAGAGACCCAGTACTTC
few,TRBJ1-2,NA,TRBV29-1,CSATGGEFPGYTF,TGCAGCGCGACGGGGGGCGAGTTTCCTGGCTACACCTTC
once,TRBJ2-7,TRBD2,TRBV10-3,CAISDREGRSGEQYF,TGTGCCATCAGTGACAGGGAGGGCCGTTCCGGCGAGCAGTACTTC
NA,TRBJ1-2,TRBD1,TRBV7-2,CASSLDYRGSHYGYTF,TGTGCCAGCAGCTTAGACTACAGGGGATCTCACTATGGCTACACCTTC
NA,TRBJ1-2,NA,TRBV6-5,CASSYPQGKGYTF,TGTGCCAGCAGTTACCCCCAGGGGAAGGGCTACACCTTC
NA,TRBJ2-7,TRBD2,TRBV2,CASIPGLAGETSYEQYF,TGTGCCAGCATTCCGGGACTAGCGGGGGAAACCTCCTACGAGCAGTACTTC
NA,TRBJ2-5,NA,TRBV7-6,CASSSWTVETQYF,TGTGCCAGCAGCTCCTGGACAGTAGAGACCCAGTACTTC
NA,TRBJ2-2,NA,TRBV7-8,CASSFLASNTGELFF,TGTGCCAGCAGCTTCCTGGCTAGTAACACCGGGGAGCTGTTTTTT
NA,TRBJ2-1,NA,TRBV7-8,CASSLAGSSYNEQFF,TGTGCCAGCAGCTTAGCGGGGAGCTCCTACAATGAGCAGTTCTTC
NA,TRBJ1-2,NA,TRBV12-5,CATGEGGGYTF,TGTGCTACTGGGGAAGGGGGAGGCTACACCTTC
NA,TRBJ2-7,NA,TRBV4-1,CASSQGASYEQYF,TGCGCCAGCAGCCAAGGAGCTAGCTACGAGCAGTACTTC
NA,TRBJ2-2,TRBD2,TRBV10-3,CAISVPSGGANTGELFF,TGTGCCATCAGTGTCCCTAGCGGGGGCGCGAACACCGGGGAGCTGTTTTTT
few,TRBJ1-2,NA,TRBV7-9,CASSLVTAGGANNLYGYTF,TGTGCCAGCAGCTTAGTCACAGCGGGGGGCGCAAATAACCTCTATGGCTACACCTTC
NA,TRBJ2-4,TRBD1,TRBV5-1,CATSTGQQNIQYF,TGCGCCACCTCGACAGGGCAGCAAAACATTCAGTACTTC
once,TRBJ2-5,TRBD1,TRBV14,CASSRLGQPNQETQYF,TGTGCCAGCAGCCGACTGGGACAGCCGAACCAAGAGACCCAGTACTTC
few,TRBJ2-5,NA,TRBV2,CASSEGRFETQYF,TGTGCCAGCAGTGAAGGGAGATTCGAGACCCAGTACTTC
NA,TRBJ1-1,TRBD1,TRBV15,CATSRDRGQAFRAFF,TGTGCCACCAGCAGAGATCGGGGACAGGCATTCCGCGCTTTCTTT
NA,TRBJ2-1,NA,TRBV27,CATLVGGGDSYNEQFF,TGTGCCACTCTCGTGGGAGGGGGGGACTCCTACAATGAGCAGTTCTTC
NA,TRBJ2-6,TRBD1,TRBV6-4,CASRGGTGDPGANVLTF,TGTGCCAGCAGGGGTGGGACAGGGGATCCTGGGGCCAACGTCCTGACTTTC
few,TRBJ1-2,NA,TRBV19,CASSHGQNYGYTF,TGTGCCAGTAGTCATGGACAGAACTATGGCTACACCTTC
once,TRBJ2-5,NA,TRBV28,CASSLSGLNGGLYF,TGTGCCAGCAGTTTATCGGGGTTGAACGGGGGGCTGTACTTC
few,TRBJ2-2,TRBD1,TRBV5-8,CASSWPGQGSVNTGELFF,TGTGCCAGCAGCTGGCCGGGACAGGGGTCGGTCAACACCGGGGAGCTGTTTTTT
once,TRBJ1-2,TRBD1,TRBV14,CASSQVTGPYGYTF,TGTGCCAGCAGCCAGGTGACAGGGCCCTATGGCTACACCTTC
NA,TRBJ1-1,NA,TRBV4-3,CASSQQIRNTEAFF,TGCGCCAGCAGCCAACAGATCCGTAACACTGAAGCTTTCTTT
NA,TRBJ1-1,TRBD1,TRBV10-1,CASGQGKLNTEAFF,TGCGCCAGCGGACAGGGGAAGTTGAACACTGAAGCTTTCTTT
few,TRBJ1-2,NA,TRBV28,CASRSSGGRVGGYTF,TGTGCCAGCAGAAGTTCAGGCGGGCGCGTCGGTGGCTACACCTTC